Following are 13 T cell receptor beta chains from one sample sequenced in a study. TCRdb independently ran MiXCR on the 5' RACE reads; one entry per CDR3 protein. Of about 10,000 distinct CDR3 sequences listed, about a quarter are singletons. Cells sorted as Tregs were CD4+, CD25+ and CD127-/low. The specimen was Tregs sorted from blood. The receptors were sampled from a female donor with breast cancer.

By share, this clonotype counts as medium-sized. The genes are TRBV29-1 and TRBJ1-2; tentative D call: TRBD1 (6 bases). Trimming removed 3 bases from V and 7 bases from J, with 15 bases in between. This CDR3 has 13 residues. The germline CDR1 and CDR2 sequences are SQVTM and ANQGSEA. The CDR3 region has the DNA TGCAGCGTTGAGGGGGCAGGTAATCTTGGCTACACCTTC. Residues: CSVEGAGNLGYTF.

This clonotype is labeled medium-sized. The rearrangement links TRBV10-3 to TRBJ2-7; D unresolved. Trimming removed 3 bases at V and 4 bases at J, with 10 bases between. The CDR3 is made up of 13 amino acids. Germline V gives CDR1 ENHRY, CDR2 SYGVKD. The chain's CDR3 is CAISDWLGYEQYF. For the CDR3, the DNA is TGTGCCATCAGTGACTGGCTAGGGTACGAGCAGTACTTC.

This clonotype has at least ten counts. The chain joins TRBV7-9 to TRBJ2-1, with D perhaps TRBD1 (5 bases). This CDR3 region has 15 residues. V was clipped by 5 bases and J by 6 bases, with 17 bases between them. In germline, CDR1 is SEHNR, CDR2 FQNEAQ (reference sequence). The DNA for the CDR3 is TGTGCCAGCAGCGCCAGTAGCAGGGTGGTCAATGAGCAGTTCTTC. Protein: CASSASSRVVNEQFF. The full variable domain, in which reference TRBV7-9 and TRBJ2-1 provide the parts outside the CDR3, is DTGVSQNPRHKITKRGQNVTFRCDPISEHNRLYWYRQTLGQGPEFLTYFQNEAQLEKSRLLSDRFSAERPKGSFSTLEIQRTEQGDSAMYLCASSASSRVVNEQFFGPGTRLTVL.

This clonotype appeared many times. This may be a read error, as it is one base from a much larger clone. CDR3 loop: CASSDGWGQFF. For the CDR3, the DNA is TGTGCCAGCAGTGACGGGTGGGGGCAGTTCTTC. This chain links TRBV6-2 or TRBV6-3 with TRBJ2-1; the D is unclear. V gave up 5 bases and J gave up 12 bases, with 11 bases separating them. The CDR3 consists of 11 residues. CDR1 MNHEY and CDR2 SVGEGT come from the germline V gene.

This clonotype is termed medium-sized. The rearrangement links TRBV7-2 to TRBJ2-4; 7 bases are shared with TRBD2. The V gene end was trimmed by 6 bases and the J gene end by 1 base; junction bases not matched to a gene: 15. The CDR3 covers 18 residues. Germline V lookup: CDR1 SGHTA, CDR2 FQGNSA. DNA for the CDR3: TGTGCCAGCAGTCTAAGGGTAGCCAGCGGGATTGCCAAAAACATTCAGTACTTC. Encoded protein: CASSLRVASGIAKNIQYF.

The genes are TRBV20-1 and TRBJ2-7, with D unresolved. CDR1 DFQATT and CDR2 SNEGSKA come from the germline V gene (reference sequence). The CDR3 contains 13 residues. Trimming shortened V by 2 bases and J by 4 bases, and 12 bases separated the two germline ends. The CDR3 nucleotides read TGCAGTGCTAGACTCCCGCGCGTATACGAGCAGTACTTC. It codes for CSARLPRVYEQYF.

This clonotype was detected many times. The chain employs TRBV4-1 and TRBJ1-1; unclear D gene. The germline V and J ends were trimmed by 2 bases and 6 bases, with 16 bases remaining between them. CDR1 is MGHRA and CDR2 is YSYEKL in the germline V gene. The CDR3 runs 15 residues. The CDR3 loop reads CASSQLVGGWAEAFF. DNA for the CDR3: TGCGCCAGCAGCCAATTAGTCGGAGGGTGGGCTGAAGCTTTCTTT.

In its sample, this clonotype was seen many times. The V and J genes are TRBV25-1 and TRBJ2-7, with TRBD1 identical over 7 bases. Germline V CDR1 and CDR2: MGHDK, SYGVNS. The CDR3 consists of 14 residues. J lost 2 bases, V lost 4 bases, and 5 bases had no gene match. The CDR3 loop reads CASSAGQGAYEQYF. The CDR3 DNA reads TGTGCCAGCAGTGCAGGGCAGGGGGCCTACGAGCAGTACTTC.

Regarding this clonotype: A much larger clone sits a single nucleotide away, making a read error possible. The chain employs TRBV29-1 and TRBJ2-1; TRBD2 matches at 9 bases. The DNA end lines up better with TRBJ2-7; the J call may be wrong. The CDR3 totals 14 residues. The germline V gene has CDR1 SQVTM and CDR2 ANQGSEA. This CDR3 reads CSGTRGGGYNEQYF. CDR3 DNA sequence: TGCAGCGGTACTCGCGGGGGGGGCTACAATGAGCAGTACTTC.

This clonotype was seen ten or more times. The gene calls are TRBV11-2 and TRBJ2-1, with a tentative D call TRBD1 (5 bases). Germline V gives CDR1 SGHAT, CDR2 FQNNGV. The germline V and J ends were trimmed by 4 bases and 10 bases, with 8 bases remaining between them. The CDR3 sequence is 11 residues long. The CDR3 coding sequence is TGTGCCAGCAGCTCAGGGCACGAGCAGTTCTTC. As protein: CASSSGHEQFF.

There are a few counts of this clonotype. A much larger clone lies one base from this, so it may be a read error. Because the CDR3 is missing its conserved closing phenylalanine or tryptophan, this is likely a read error. CDR3 sequence reads: CASSGGGTEAFS. DNA for the CDR3: TGTGCCAGCAGTGGGGGGGGCACTGAAGCTTTCTCT. This rearrangement joins TRBV6-1 to TRBJ1-1; D possibly corresponds to TRBD1 (5 bases). V was pared by 4 bases and J by 4 bases, with 7 bases between. In germline, CDR1 is MNHNS, CDR2 SASEGT. CDR3 length equals 12 residues.

This clonotype was detected many times. Mismatch with germline at one junction end may stem from a read error. The chain recombines TRBV7-6 with TRBJ2-1; the D gene is possibly TRBD2 (5 bases). CDR1 is SGHVS and CDR2 is FNYEAQ in the germline V gene. This CDR3 spans 12 amino acids. CDR3: CASSSSYNERFF. DNA of the CDR3: TGTGCCAGCAGTTCTAGCTACAATGAGCGGTTCTTC.

This clonotype qualifies as medium-sized (0.01 to 0.1%). The V and J genes are TRBV15 and TRBJ2-7; D unclear. Trimming shortened V by 8 bases and J by 1 base, and 12 bases separated the two germline ends. The CDR3 has 13 residues. Germline CDR1 reads LNHNV; CDR2 reads YYDKDF (reference sequence). The CDR3 region has the DNA TGTGCCACCTCCCCATCGAGATCCTACGAGCAGTACTTC. Its translation is CATSPSRSYEQYF.